The T cell receptor beta chain under discussion was sequenced for a study of technical replicates of blood from a handful of donors. The V gene end was trimmed by 4 bases and the J gene end by 5 bases; junction bases not matched to a gene: 13. This CDR3 is 17 amino acids long. The germline V gene has CDR1 SGHDT and CDR2 YYEEEE. Generated by immunoSEQ multiplex PCR, the TCRdb table keeps only in-frame clones and is missing some. The data show some 64,000 clones, around 97% seen once. Material for sequencing was T cells isolated from PBMCs. The chain combines TRBV5-6 with TRBJ2-7; TRBD2 agrees at 12 bases. This receptor was identified in a human donor in good health. In DNA, the CDR3 is TGTGCCAGCAGCCCGCATCCGACTAGCGGGAGACAGAACGAGCAGTACTTC. Its protein product is CASSPHPTSGRQNEQYF.